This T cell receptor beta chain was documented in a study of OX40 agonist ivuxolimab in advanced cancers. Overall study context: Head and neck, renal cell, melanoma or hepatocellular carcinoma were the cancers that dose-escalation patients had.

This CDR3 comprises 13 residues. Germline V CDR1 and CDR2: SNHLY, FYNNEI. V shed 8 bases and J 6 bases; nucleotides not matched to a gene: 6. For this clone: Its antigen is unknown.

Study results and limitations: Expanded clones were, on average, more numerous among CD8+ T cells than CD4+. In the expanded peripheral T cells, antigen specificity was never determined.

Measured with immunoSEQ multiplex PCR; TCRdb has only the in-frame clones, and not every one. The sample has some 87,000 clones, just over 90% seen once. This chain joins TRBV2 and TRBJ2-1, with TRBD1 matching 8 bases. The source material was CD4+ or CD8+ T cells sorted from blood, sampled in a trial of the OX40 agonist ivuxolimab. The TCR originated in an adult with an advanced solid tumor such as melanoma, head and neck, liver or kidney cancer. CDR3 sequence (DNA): TGTGCCAGCCGAGGACAGGGAGGCAATGAGCAGTTCTTC. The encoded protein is CASRGQGGNEQFF.